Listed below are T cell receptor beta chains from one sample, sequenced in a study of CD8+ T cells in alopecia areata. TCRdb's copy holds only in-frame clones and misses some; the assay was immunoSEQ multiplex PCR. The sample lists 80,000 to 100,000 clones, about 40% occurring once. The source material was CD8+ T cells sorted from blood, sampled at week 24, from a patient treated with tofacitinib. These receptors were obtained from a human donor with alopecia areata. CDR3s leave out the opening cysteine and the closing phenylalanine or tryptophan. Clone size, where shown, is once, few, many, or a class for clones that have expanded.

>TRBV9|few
ASSGETSGADTQY
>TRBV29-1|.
SVGPRGGYT
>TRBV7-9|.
ASSSSGRAYEQY
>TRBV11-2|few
ASSLVGGYT
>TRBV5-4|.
ASSHPERYYEQY
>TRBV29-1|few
SVETSYEQY
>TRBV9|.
ASSEGDYYEQY
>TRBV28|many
ASSGSGLAHEQF
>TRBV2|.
ASRPGQGADGYT
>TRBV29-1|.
SVRRESSYNEQF
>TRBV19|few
ASSWGPGIYEQY
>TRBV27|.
ASSLAAKNIQY
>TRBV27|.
ASSLRRGAGELF
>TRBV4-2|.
ASSESDSTNTEAF
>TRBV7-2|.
ASSWDQTYEQY
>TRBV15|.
ATSREGKQY
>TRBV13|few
ASTPLQGSRSDEQY
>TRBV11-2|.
ASSGLAGGLETQY
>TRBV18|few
ASSPTGWDRGYEQY
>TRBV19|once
ASSSEAGKDYEQY
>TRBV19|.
ASSEGNYGYT
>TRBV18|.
ASSPRQGRRYGYT
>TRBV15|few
ATSRPRAGETQY
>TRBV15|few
ATSRGQAQY
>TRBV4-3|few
ASSPDGGGRETQY
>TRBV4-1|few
ASSHSEARSAYEQY
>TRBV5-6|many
ASSLVKPGQGRTEAF
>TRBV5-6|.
ASSEQGNEQY
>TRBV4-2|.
ASSQGLVYEQY
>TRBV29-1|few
SVEDQGEQYEQY
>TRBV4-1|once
ASSRGQALEGYT
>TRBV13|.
ASSSNLRADTQY
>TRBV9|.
ASSTTSGSRNEQF
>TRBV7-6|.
ASSFESAGSSYEQY
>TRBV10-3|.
AISVGLEGPIQY
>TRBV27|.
ASSLEGPHYNEQF
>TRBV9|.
ASSGWSGTEAF
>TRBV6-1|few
ASSESGYSYYEQY
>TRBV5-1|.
ASSAVRDRTAYEQY
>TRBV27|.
ASSPLAGVATGELF